What follows are 2 T cell receptor beta chains derived from one specimen sequenced in a study of blood T cell repertoires in COVID-19. The protocol was immunoSEQ multiplex PCR, while the TCRdb copy is restricted to in-frame clones and leaves out a portion. The sample records about 15,000 clones, about four fifths being singletons. Sequencing was done on a sample of peripheral blood. These receptors were taken from a woman in her sixties or seventies with active COVID-19.

Here the CDR3 reads CASRPSRGRSPLHF. In DNA form, the CDR3 reads TGTGCCAGCAGGCCATCCAGGGGGCGATCACCCCTCCACTTT. This chain uses TRBV2 with TRBJ1-6; 8 bases line up with TRBD1. After removal of 6 bases from V and 10 bases from J, the junction contained 8 bases not matched to a gene. The CDR3 length is 14 residues. Germline CDR1 reads SNHLY; CDR2 reads FYNNEI.

The chain carries TRBV7-8 and TRBJ2-1, with D uncertain. Germline lookup yields CDR1 SGHVS and CDR2 FQNEAQ. The V and J ends lost 1 base and 10 bases respectively, with 17 bases between them. This CDR3 region has 15 residues. The CDR3: CASSLVAYSMREQFF. The CDR3 coding sequence is TGTGCCAGCAGCTTAGTCGCCTACTCAATGAGGGAGCAGTTCTTC.